What follows are 14 T cell receptor beta chains derived from one specimen sequenced in a study of shared clonotypes between healthy human individuals. In the naive CD8 group, cells lacked CD45RO and were positively selected for CCR7, so terminally differentiated effector memory CD45RA+ cells were left out. The table came from immunoSEQ multiplex PCR; TCRdb's copy has only in-frame clones and leaves some out. Among 450,000 to 700,000 clones, just under 97% were seen once, and the ten largest hold over 0.09%. The sequenced sample was naive CD8+ T cells sorted from blood. These TCRs come from a woman in her twenties or thirties in good health.

This chain uses TRBV13 with TRBJ2-5, with D perhaps matching TRBD1 or TRBD2 (5 bases each). The DNA end is more similar to TRBJ2-7, so the J call may be wrong. Germline V gene data show CDR1 as PRHDT and CDR2 as FYEKMQ (reference sequence). The CDR3 runs 14 residues. This CDR3 reads CASSPSGTSDEQYF. The CDR3 nucleotides read TGTGCCAGCAGTCCTTCCGGGACCTCTGACGAGCAGTACTTC.

V gene TRBV27 combines with J gene TRBJ1-1; D is unclear. Trimming took 3 bases from V and 2 from J, leaving 10 bases between them. CDR1 and CDR2 from the germline V gene are MNHEY and SMNVEV (reference sequence). This CDR3 contains 14 residues. The CDR3 sequence: CASSFFPANTEAFF. The CDR3, as DNA: TGTGCCAGCAGTTTTTTCCCGGCTAACACTGAAGCTTTCTTT.

CDR3 nucleotide sequence: TGTGCCAGCAGCCATACCCGGGACAGGCTCTCCTACGAGCAGTACTTC. Amino acids: CASSHTRDRLSYEQYF. The gene calls are TRBV27 and TRBJ2-7; 8 bases are shared with TRBD1. V was pared by 6 bases and J by 0 bases, with 10 bases of the junction left unmatched. Germline assignment: CDR1 MNHEY and CDR2 SMNVEV (reference sequence). The CDR3 is 16 residues long.

The rearrangement joins TRBV13 to TRBJ2-5; D remains unclear. The end of the DNA aligns better with TRBJ2-7, so the J call may be wrong. From germline, CDR1 is PRHDT and CDR2 FYEKMQ (reference sequence). CDR3 length: 15 residues. The CDR3 nucleotides read TGTGCCAGCAGCTTATACAGTCGTAACCCCTACGAGCAGTACTTC. This gives the protein CASSLYSRNPYEQYF.

J is TRBJ1-2 and V is TRBV6-6; 8 bases are a match to TRBD1. Trimming removed 4 bases from V and 4 bases from J; junction bases left unmatched: 5. This CDR3 contains 14 residues. CDR1 and CDR2 from the germline V gene are MNHNY and SVGAGI (reference sequence). CDR3 in amino acids: CASSFSGTGYGYTF. For the CDR3, the DNA is TGTGCCAGCAGTTTCTCCGGGACAGGCTATGGCTACACCTTC.

Concerning this clone itself: The same CDR3 also results from other DNA sequences found in this sample. V is TRBV7-9 and J is TRBJ2-5; D is perhaps TRBD2 (6 bases). Per the germline V gene, CDR1 is SEHNR and CDR2 is FQNEAQ (reference sequence). Trimming pared 5 bases from V and 1 base from J, leaving 14 bases between. The CDR3 is 15 residues long. The CDR3 protein is CASSLSGGLQETQYF. The CDR3 coding sequence is TGTGCCAGCAGCCTCTCCGGGGGACTCCAAGAGACCCAGTACTTC.

The genes are TRBV28 and TRBJ1-5; weak D call: TRBD1 (6 bases). V was pared by 7 bases and J by 0 bases, with 16 bases between. CDR1 and CDR2 (germline): MDHEN, SYDVKM. This CDR3 spans 16 amino acids. This CDR3 reads CASTLTGDHSNQPQHF. As DNA, the CDR3 is TGTGCCAGCACCCTGACAGGAGATCATAGCAATCAGCCCCAGCATTTT.

V is TRBV28 and J is TRBJ2-7, with D unresolved. V was pared by 10 bases and J by 3 bases, with 7 bases between. The germline CDR1 and CDR2 sequences are MDHEN and SYDVKM. This CDR3 region has 10 residues. CDR3 loop: CATWYYEQYF. The DNA for the CDR3 is TGTGCCACCTGGTACTACGAGCAGTACTTC.

The V call is TRBV6-1, the J call TRBJ2-1, with 9 positions matching TRBD2. This CDR3 has 16 residues. V gave up 1 base and J gave up 4 bases; unmatched junction bases: 5. Germline V gives CDR1 MNHNS, CDR2 SASEGT. The CDR3 loop is CASSEVLAGEYNEQFF. The CDR3 DNA sequence: TGTGCCAGCAGTGAAGTATTAGCGGGAGAGTACAATGAGCAGTTCTTC.

The chain has TRBV2 and TRBJ1-5, with no clear D. Trimming took 7 bases from V and 0 from J, leaving 10 bases between them. Per germline, CDR1 SNHLY and CDR2 FYNNEI. The CDR3 spans 14 residues. CDR3 region: CASTGGHSNQPQHF. The CDR3 DNA reads as TGTGCCAGCACCGGCGGCCATAGCAATCAGCCCCAGCATTTT.

The gene calls are TRBV9 and TRBJ1-5, with a possible D match to TRBD1 (5 bases). Germline-derived CDR1 and CDR2 are SGDLS and YYNGEE. This CDR3 region has 14 residues. V was clipped by 3 bases and J by 4 bases, with 11 bases between them. CDR3 amino acids: CASSASTGNQPQHF. Written as DNA, the CDR3 is TGTGCCAGCAGCGCCTCCACAGGTAATCAGCCCCAGCATTTT.

The chain joins TRBV27 to TRBJ2-5, with no clear D. Trimming cost V 4 bases and J 11 bases, with 17 bases left between them. CDR1 and CDR2 from the germline V gene are MNHEY and SMNVEV (reference sequence). There are 13 residues in the CDR3. CDR3 amino acids: CASSSGPRREQYF. The CDR3 bases are TGTGCCAGCAGTTCCGGGCCTCGTCGAGAGCAGTACTTC.

This chain links TRBV19 with TRBJ2-2; D is unclear. The V gene lost 6 bases and the J gene lost 2 bases, with 13 bases spanning the gap. This CDR3 region has 15 residues. Germline CDR1 and CDR2: LNHDA and SQIVND (reference sequence). CDR3 coding DNA: TGTGCCAGTAGCGGGTACTTATCTAACACCGGGGAGCTGTTTTTT. Translation gives CASSGYLSNTGELFF.

This clone was seen once. The chain carries TRBV6-5 and TRBJ1-2, with D possibly being TRBD1 (6 bases). The V gene's germline CDR1 is MNHEY and CDR2 SVGAGI. Trimming shortened V by 6 bases and J by 8 bases, and 10 bases separated the two germline ends. CDR3 length: 11 amino acids. This CDR3 reads CASRNRDGYTF. The CDR3 DNA sequence: TGTGCCAGCAGAAACAGGGACGGCTACACCTTC.